Below, 5 T cell receptor beta chains from the same sample are listed, as sequenced in a study of regulatory T cells in long-lasting Graves disease. Combining iRepertoire HTBI primers with Arm-PCR of CDR3 regions, the authors built TCR beta libraries. TCRdb used MiXCR to reprocess the multiplex PCR reads, holding one entry per CDR3 protein. The data contain about 530,000 distinct CDR3 sequences, more than 15% of them singletons. The time point here: newly diagnosed GD, antithyroid drugs for less than 3 months. PBMC RNA served as the TCR library source. These data were also reused for a study on T cells in Graves' hyperthyroidism and ophthalmopathy.

The sequenced sample was peripheral blood mononuclear cells (PBMCs), obtained at new diagnosis, from a patient treated with antithyroid drugs. The origin of the receptors is a woman aged 40-65 years with Graves disease.

This clonotype was recorded many times. J is TRBJ2-7 and V is TRBV28; tentative D call: TRBD2 (8 bases). V shed 5 bases and J shed 4 bases, with 18 bases lying between them. CDR1 is MDHEN and CDR2 is SYDVKM in the germline V gene. CDR3 size: 15 residues. The CDR3, as DNA: TGTGCCAGCAGTCCAAGGGGGCGGGGGGAATACGAGCAGTACTTC. This encodes CASSPRGRGEYEQYF.

This clonotype was seen many times. V and J are TRBV5-1 and TRBJ2-3, with 9 bases that match TRBD2. The germline gives CDR1 SGHRS, CDR2 YFSETQ. There are 13 residues in the CDR3. The junction had 2 bases not matched to a gene; V was cut back by 3 bases and J by 6 bases. The CDR3 sequence is CASSSLAGDTQYF. The CDR3 region has the DNA TGCGCCAGCAGCTCGCTAGCGGGGGATACGCAGTATTTT.

The chain is built from TRBV12-3 or TRBV12-4 and TRBJ2-1; D is possibly TRBD2 (6 bases). V dropped 5 bases and J dropped 7 bases, with 18 bases sitting between them. The CDR3 is made up of 15 amino acids. CDR3 nucleotide sequence: TGTGCCAGCAGTCCTTCGAGGCGGGGTGGGAATGAGCAGTTCTTC. This codes for CASSPSRRGGNEQFF.

This clonotype has a count of ten or more. The chain carries TRBV12-3 or TRBV12-4 and TRBJ2-5; D may be TRBD1 (6 bases). The germline V and J ends were trimmed by 5 bases and 2 bases, with 15 bases remaining between them. The CDR3 runs to 15 residues. Written as DNA, the CDR3 is TGTGCCAGCAGTCGTACCGGGACACCTCAAGAGACCCAGTACTTC. Protein sequence: CASSRTGTPQETQYF.

This clonotype has ten or more counts. The CDR3 loop is CASSSGYSSRYFF. The DNA of the CDR3 is TGTGCCAGCAGCTCCGGATATTCCTCTCGGTACTTCTTC. The gene calls are TRBV11-2 and TRBJ2-1, with D hard to call. The CDR3 is made up of 13 amino acids. The germline V gene encodes CDR1 SGHAT and CDR2 FQNNGV. V dropped 4 bases and J dropped 16 bases, with 20 bases sitting between them. Combining the CDR3 with reference TRBV11-2 and TRBJ2-1 gives the whole variable domain EAGVAQSPRYKIIEKRQSVAFWCNPISGHATLYWYQQILGQGPKLLIQFQNNGVVDDSQLPKDRFSAERLKGVDSTLKIQPAKLEDSAVYLCASSSGYSSRYFFGPGTRLTVL.